The 3 T cell receptor beta chains below come from one sample, sequenced in a study of T cell responses to AZD1222 COVID-19 vaccine. The table came from immunoSEQ multiplex PCR; TCRdb's copy has only in-frame clones and leaves some out. The sample lists about 180,000 clones; roughly 88% were seen once. The specimen comprised peripheral blood, sampled 28 days after the second AZD1222 dose. The receptors here all came from an adult who received the AZD1222 COVID-19 vaccine.

The rearrangement uses TRBV4-3 and TRBJ2-6, with TRBD2 as a possible D gene (5 bases). Germline CDR1 LGHNA, CDR2 YSLEER. The CDR3 contains 19 residues. Between the trimmed V and J ends, which lost 1 base and 0 bases, there was a span of 16 bases. The CDR3 region is CASSQGEMLGFSGANVLTF. The CDR3 DNA follows: TGCGCCAGCAGCCAAGGGGAGATGCTCGGGTTCTCTGGGGCCAACGTCCTGACTTTC.

V gene TRBV19 combines with J gene TRBJ1-5; D not resolved. Trimming pared 5 bases from V and 1 base from J, leaving 15 bases between. CDR1 is LNHDA, CDR2 SQIVND, per germline (reference sequence). There are 16 residues in the CDR3. The CDR3 region has the DNA TGTGCCAGTAGTTACTATAAGGGCGGCAGCAATCAGCCCCAGCATTTT. Its translation: CASSYYKGGSNQPQHF.

The sample holds a few counts of this clone. The chain has TRBV5-1 and TRBJ2-7, with 10 nucleotides matching TRBD1. The CDR3 is 13 amino acids. The V gene's germline CDR1 is SGHRS and CDR2 YFSETQ. V dropped 6 bases and J dropped 5; count of bases not matched to a gene: 5. CDR3 loop: CASKQGTGDEQYF. As DNA, the CDR3 is TGCGCCAGCAAACAAGGGACAGGGGACGAGCAGTACTTC.